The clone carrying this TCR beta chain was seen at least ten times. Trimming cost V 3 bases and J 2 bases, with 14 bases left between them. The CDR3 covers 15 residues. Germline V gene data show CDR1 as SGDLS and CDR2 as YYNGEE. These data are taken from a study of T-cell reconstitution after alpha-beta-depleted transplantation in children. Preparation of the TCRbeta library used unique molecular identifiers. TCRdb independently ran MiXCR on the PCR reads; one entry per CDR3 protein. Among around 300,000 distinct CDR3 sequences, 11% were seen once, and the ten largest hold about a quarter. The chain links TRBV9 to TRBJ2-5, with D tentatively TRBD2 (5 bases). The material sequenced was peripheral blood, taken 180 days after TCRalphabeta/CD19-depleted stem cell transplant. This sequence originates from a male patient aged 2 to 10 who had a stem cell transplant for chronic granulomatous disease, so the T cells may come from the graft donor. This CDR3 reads CASSDPRRGQETQYF. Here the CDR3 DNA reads TGTGCCAGCAGCGACCCCCGACGAGGGCAAGAGACCCAGTACTTC.